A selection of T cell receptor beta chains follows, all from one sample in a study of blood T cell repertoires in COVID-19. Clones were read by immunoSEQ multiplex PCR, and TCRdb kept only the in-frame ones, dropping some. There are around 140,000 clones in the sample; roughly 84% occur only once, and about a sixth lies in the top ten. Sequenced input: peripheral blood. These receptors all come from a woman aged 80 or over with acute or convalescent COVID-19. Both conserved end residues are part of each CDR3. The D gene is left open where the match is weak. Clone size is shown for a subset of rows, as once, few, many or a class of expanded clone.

TGTGCCAGCTCACCACTCGGGACAGGGCTCTATGGCTACACCTTC	CASSPLGTGLYGYTF	TRBJ1-2	once	TRBV18	TRBD1
TGCAGCGTTGAAAAGGCTAGCGGGAGTTTTTATGAGCAGTTCTTC	CSVEKASGSFYEQFF	TRBJ2-1	.	TRBV29-1	TRBD2
TGCGCCAGCAGCTGGGACTCTCAAAACATTCAGTACTTC	CASSWDSQNIQYF	TRBJ2-4	.	TRBV5-1	.
TGTGCCAGCAGGACGGACAGGACTAACTATGGCTACACCTTC	CASRTDRTNYGYTF	TRBJ1-2	.	TRBV6-5	TRBD1
TGTGCCAGCAGCTTAGCCCGGTGGGGGGGGAACACTGAAGCTTTCTTT	CASSLARWGGNTEAFF	TRBJ1-1	.	TRBV11-2	.
TGTGCCAGCTCAGTGCGGGAGCGAGATGGCTACACCTTC	CASSVRERDGYTF	TRBJ1-2	.	TRBV18	.
TGCGCCAGCAGCCAAGAAGGGGACAATAACTATGGCTACACCTTC	CASSQEGDNNYGYTF	TRBJ1-2	.	TRBV4-3	.
TGTGCCAGCAGGAAGGGACCGGGACAGGGCTACGAGCAGTACTTC	CASRKGPGQGYEQYF	TRBJ2-7	.	TRBV6-5	TRBD1
TGTGCCAGCAGCCGGAGCGGTGGGAATCAGCCCCAGCATTTT	CASSRSGGNQPQHF	TRBJ1-5	.	TRBV5-5	.
TGTGCCAGCAGTGGGGACAGGGGGCTTAATTCACCCCTCCACTTT	CASSGDRGLNSPLHF	TRBJ1-6	once	TRBV25-1	TRBD1
TGTGCCAGCTCACCTCGGCAGGGGGCTCATGGGGCCAACGTCCTGACTTTC	CASSPRQGAHGANVLTF	TRBJ2-6	few	TRBV18	TRBD1
TGTGCCTGGAGTCCCCTCTCAGTCGGGGACACTAACTACGAGCAGTACTTC	CAWSPLSVGDTNYEQYF	TRBJ2-7	.	TRBV30	.
TGCAGCGTAGACAGCCACTCTGGAAACACCATATATTTT	CSVDSHSGNTIYF	TRBJ1-3	.	TRBV29-1	.
TGCGCCAGCAGCCCGGAACTAGCGGGGAATTACGAGCAGTACTTC	CASSPELAGNYEQYF	TRBJ2-7	.	TRBV5-1	TRBD2
TGCAGCGTCCAAGGGACTAGCGGGAGCACAGATACGCAGTATTTT	CSVQGTSGSTDTQYF	TRBJ2-3	.	TRBV29-1	TRBD2
TGTGCCAGTAGTGCAGAATCCTCTGGGGCCAACGTCCTGACTTTC	CASSAESSGANVLTF	TRBJ2-6	.	TRBV19	.
TGTGCCAGCAGCACTAGCGGGGGGGCCCGCTCCTCCGAGCAGTACTTC	CASSTSGGARSSEQYF	TRBJ2-7	.	TRBV7-9	TRBD2
TGTGCCAGCATGAGCGGGGGGGACCAAGAGACCCAGTACTTC	CASMSGGDQETQYF	TRBJ2-5	.	TRBV2	TRBD2
TGTGCCAGCAGTTTCCGGAATGAGCAGTTCTTC	CASSFRNEQFF	TRBJ2-1	.	TRBV27	.
TGTGCCAGCTCACCCGCCTGGGACAGGGGGGCCTACAATGAAAAACTGTTTTTT	CASSPAWDRGAYNEKLFF	TRBJ1-4	.	TRBV18	TRBD1
TGCGCCAGCAGGGAGCGGGGGGACCAAGAGACCCAGTACTTC	CASRERGDQETQYF	TRBJ2-5	.	TRBV10-2	TRBD2
TGCGCCAGCAGCCAAGGGCAGGGCACGCTTTACGAGCAGTACTTC	CASSQGQGTLYEQYF	TRBJ2-7	.	TRBV4-1	.
TGCGCCAGCAGTGAGTCGTGGACTGGGACCCAGTACTTC	CASSESWTGTQYF	TRBJ2-5	.	TRBV10-1	.
TGTGCCAGCGGATTACAGGGATACACTGAAGCTTTCTTT	CASGLQGYTEAFF	TRBJ1-1	.	TRBV7-2	.
TGTGCCAGCTCACTAACTGGCAACCTGCGGGAGGTCAACGAGCAGTACTTC	CASSLTGNLREVNEQYF	TRBJ2-7	.	TRBV18	TRBD2
TGTGCCAGCAGCTTAGCACAGGGGTCTGGAAACACCATATATTTT	CASSLAQGSGNTIYF	TRBJ1-3	.	TRBV7-9	TRBD1
TGCGCCAGCAGGCAAGTTGCCAGCAGGGGGTCCTCCTACGAGCAGTACTTC	CASRQVASRGSSYEQYF	TRBJ2-7	.	TRBV4-1	TRBD1
TGTGCCAGCAGCTTGGAACGGGGACTCTCTGGAAACACCATATATTTT	CASSLERGLSGNTIYF	TRBJ1-3	.	TRBV5-4	.
TGTGCCAGTAGCCCCCTGGACAGGGGGTATAGCAGTCAGCCCCAGCATTTT	CASSPLDRGYSSQPQHF	TRBJ1-5	.	TRBV19	TRBD1
TGTGCCAGCAGCCAAGTTTTCGATAACAGGGAAAAATTTGACGAGCAGTACTTC	CASSQVFDNREKFDEQYF	TRBJ2-7	.	TRBV3-1/TRBV3-2	.